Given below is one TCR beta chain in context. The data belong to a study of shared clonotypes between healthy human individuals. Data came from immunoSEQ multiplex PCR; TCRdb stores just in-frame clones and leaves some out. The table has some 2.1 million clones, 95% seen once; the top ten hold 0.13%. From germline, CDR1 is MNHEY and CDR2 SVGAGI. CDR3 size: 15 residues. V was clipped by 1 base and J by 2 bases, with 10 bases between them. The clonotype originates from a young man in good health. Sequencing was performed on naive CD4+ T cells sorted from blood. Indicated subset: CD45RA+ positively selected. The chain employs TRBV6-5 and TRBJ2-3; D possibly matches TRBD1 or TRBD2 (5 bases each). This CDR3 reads CASSYFQGVTDTQYF. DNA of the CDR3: TGTGCCAGCAGTTACTTTCAGGGAGTCACAGATACGCAGTATTTT.